One sample yielded the 5 T cell receptor beta chains listed below, sequenced in a study of blood T cells in healthy people across ages. A second about 7 to 12 cycle PCR used barcoded and J-beta primers. One entry per CDR3 protein, called by TCRdb with MiXCR from the 5' RACE reads. The sample lists 1,300,000 or so distinct CDR3 sequences, approximately 63% occurring once. Sequences were obtained from blood. The receptors here all came from a man aged 18-30 years in good health.

The chain uses TRBV7-2 and TRBJ2-3; no definite D call. The V gene lost 1 base and the J gene lost 0 bases, with 11 bases spanning the gap. The CDR3 consists of 16 residues. Germline values: CDR1 SGHTA, CDR2 FQGNSA. The DNA of the CDR3 is TGTGCCAGCAGCTTAGTATCAACAACTAGCACAGATACGCAGTATTTT. This translates into CASSLVSTTSTDTQYF.

The gene calls are TRBV29-1 and TRBJ2-1; a weak D match, TRBD2 (6 bases). CDR1 and CDR2 (germline): SQVTM, ANQGSEA. V shed 8 bases and J shed 0 bases, with 14 bases lying between them. The CDR3 runs to 14 residues. Here the CDR3 reads CSTSGASSYNEQFF. The CDR3 DNA is TGCAGCACCTCGGGAGCGAGCTCCTACAATGAGCAGTTCTTC.

This clonotype was recorded a few times. This chain connects TRBV5-1 to TRBJ2-7; TRBD1 or TRBD2 may be the D gene (5 bases each). V shed 3 bases and J shed 9 bases, with 16 bases lying between them. CDR3 length equals 13 residues. CDR1 is SGHRS, CDR2 YFSETQ, per germline. CDR3 region: CASSWGRRDTQYF. CDR3 nucleotides: TGCGCCAGCAGCTGGGGACGTCGGGATACGCAGTACTTC.

In this sample, this clonotype turned up a few times. The chain joins TRBV12-5 to TRBJ2-3; TRBD2 matches at 10 bases. The CDR3 is 18 amino acids. J was trimmed by 3 bases and V by 5 bases; bases with no gene match: 14. In germline, CDR1 is LGHNT, CDR2 FRNRAP. DNA of the CDR3: TGTGCTAGTGGTGATGGGCTAGCGGGAGCCCCTCGGACAGATACGCAGTATTTT. It yields the protein CASGDGLAGAPRTDTQYF.

This clonotype occurred a few times. The chain uses TRBV25-1 and TRBJ2-5, with unresolved D. The length of the CDR3 is 18 residues. V lost 3 bases and J 0 bases, leaving 20 bases between the germline ends. Per germline, CDR1 MGHDK and CDR2 SYGVNS. CDR3 sequence: CASSEGSRAYGNQETQYF. The CDR3 DNA follows: TGTGCCAGCAGTGAGGGTAGTCGGGCTTATGGAAACCAAGAGACCCAGTACTTC.